The 29 T cell receptor beta chains presented below share a single source sample, sequenced in a study of regulatory T cells in long-lasting Graves disease. Time point here: newly diagnosed GD, antithyroid drugs for less than 3 months. Construction of the TCR library relied on RNA isolated from PBMCs. The TCR beta library used iRepertoire HTBI primers with Arm-PCR amplification of CDR3. TCRdb passed the multiplex PCR reads through MiXCR, listing each CDR3 protein once. The sample consists of 300,000 to 400,000 distinct CDR3 sequences, about 18% of them appearing once. The specimen comprised peripheral blood mononuclear cells (PBMCs), sampled at new diagnosis, from a patient treated with antithyroid drugs. Receptors originate from a female donor with Graves disease.

The gene calls are TRBV6-2 or TRBV6-3 and TRBJ2-7; D unclear. The ends were cut back, 5 bases at V and 6 bases at J, with 11 bases in the middle. This CDR3 is built from 12 residues. CDR1 and CDR2 (germline): MNHEY, SVGEGT. The CDR3 nucleotides are TGTGCCAGCAGTGAAACCCTCTCCGAGCAGTACTTC. It is translated as CASSETLSEQYF.

The rearrangement links TRBV5-6 to TRBJ2-3, with 8 bases fitting TRBD2. Germline V gives CDR1 SGHDT, CDR2 YYEEEE. Trimming at V came to 4 bases and at J to 0 bases, leaving 4 bases not matched to a gene. This CDR3 is built from 15 residues. The DNA for the CDR3 is TGTGCCAGCAGCAAGCGGGAGATAAGCACAGATACGCAGTATTTT. This codes for CASSKREISTDTQYF.

This clonotype occurred many times. The J gene is TRBJ2-1, the V gene TRBV13; D is unresolved. V was shortened by 2 bases and J by 0 bases, with 8 bases between the two germline ends. The CDR3 extends over 15 amino acids. Germline CDR1 is PRHDT and CDR2 is FYEKMQ (reference sequence). DNA for the CDR3: TGTGCCAGCAGCTTAACTTTGAGCTCCTACAATGAGCAGTTCTTC. Amino acids: CASSLTLSSYNEQFF.

This clonotype has more than one count but fewer than ten. A read error may explain this, as a much larger clone is one base away. The CDR3 loop reads CSARDGAGTEAFF. The CDR3 coding sequence is TGCAGTGCTAGAGATGGCGCAGGGACTGAAGCTTTCTTT. The chain uses TRBV20-1 and TRBJ1-1, with D possibly matching TRBD1 (5 bases). CDR3 length: 13 residues. The germline gives CDR1 DFQATT, CDR2 SNEGSKA (reference sequence). The V gene lost 0 bases and the J gene lost 5 bases, with 10 bases spanning the gap.

Turning to this clonotype: One base away lies a much larger clone, so this may be a sequencing read error. This is likely a read error, given that the CDR3 carries no conserved phenylalanine or tryptophan at its end. The rearrangement uses TRBV29-1 and TRBJ1-4; 8 bases fit TRBD1. CDR3 size: 13 residues. The germline V gene has CDR1 SQVTM and CDR2 ANQGSEA. Here the CDR3 reads CSVLGQAYEKLFL. The CDR3 DNA reads as TGCAGCGTTCTGGGACAGGCCTATGAAAAGCTGTTTCTT.

This clonotype was picked up a small number of times. The chain is built from TRBV2 and TRBJ2-2; 9 bases align to TRBD2. This CDR3 contains 16 residues. Trimming at V came to 4 bases and at J to 7 bases, leaving 10 bases not matched to a gene. From germline, CDR1 is SNHLY and CDR2 FYNNEI. This CDR3 is CASSGRGTSLGGELFF. The CDR3 DNA sequence: TGTGCCAGCAGTGGGAGGGGGACTAGCTTGGGCGGGGAGCTGTTTTTT.

This clonotype was picked up many times. The gene calls are TRBV7-9 and TRBJ2-7, with a possible D match to TRBD2 (5 bases). Germline V gene sequence: CDR1 SEHNR, CDR2 FQNEAQ (reference sequence). The ends were cut back, 4 bases at V and 3 bases at J, with 16 bases in the middle. The CDR3 length is 15 residues. DNA for the CDR3: TGTGCCAGCAGCTCCCTCTTGACGGGGATCTACGAGCAGTACTTC. It yields the protein CASSSLLTGIYEQYF.

This clonotype has just a few counts. The CDR3 spells CSATGRRPDSSYNEQFF. CDR3 DNA sequence: TGCAGTGCTACAGGGAGGAGGCCGGATAGCTCCTACAATGAGCAGTTCTTC. V gene TRBV20-1 combines with J gene TRBJ2-1; a possible D gene is TRBD2 (6 bases). Germline V gene sequence: CDR1 DFQATT, CDR2 SNEGSKA (reference sequence). This CDR3 is 17 amino acids long. Trimming left V 4 bases short and J 0 bases short, with 19 bases between.

This clonotype was found many times. The chain carries TRBV7-9 and TRBJ2-7; D is undetermined. V was trimmed by 5 bases and J by 3 bases, leaving 17 bases between them. The V gene's germline CDR1 is SEHNR and CDR2 FQNEAQ (reference sequence). This CDR3 is 15 amino acids long. CDR3 sequence reads: CASSPRRIGLYEQYF. The CDR3 coding sequence is TGTGCCAGCAGCCCTCGCAGAATAGGGCTCTACGAGCAGTACTTC.

Many counts were recorded for this clonotype. The J gene is TRBJ2-3, the V gene TRBV5-1, with D perhaps TRBD1 or TRBD2 (5 bases each). V was shortened by 1 base and J by 4 bases, with 13 bases between the two germline ends. Germline CDR1 and CDR2: SGHRS and YFSETQ. The CDR3 has 15 residues. In DNA, the CDR3 is TGCGCCAGCAGCTTGCGGGGCGGAGGTTCAGATACGCAGTATTTT. The encoded protein is CASSLRGGGSDTQYF.

This clonotype was picked up many times. As DNA, the CDR3 is TGTGCCAGCGGCGAGCAGCCCCAGCATTTT. This translates into CASGEQPQHF. The gene calls are TRBV2 and TRBJ1-5; D call uncertain. V was clipped by 8 bases and J by 7 bases, with 6 bases between them. CDR1 is SNHLY and CDR2 is FYNNEI in the germline V gene. The CDR3 has 10 residues. The full variable domain, its missing parts supplied by reference TRBV2 and TRBJ1-5, is EPEVTQTPSHQVTQMGQEVILRCVPISNHLYFYWYRQILGQKVEFLVSFYNNEISEKSEIFDDQFSVERPDGSNFTLKIRSTKLEDSAMYFCASGEQPQHFGDGTRLSIL.

This clonotype has a count of ten or more. V gene TRBV5-1 combines with J gene TRBJ1-3, with D tentatively TRBD1 (6 bases). CDR3 length equals 14 residues. Trimming shortened V by 4 bases and J by 4 bases, and 12 bases separated the two germline ends. Germline loops: CDR1 SGHRS, CDR2 YFSETQ. The CDR3: CASSQGTHGNTIYF. DNA of the CDR3: TGCGCCAGCAGCCAGGGGACACACGGAAACACCATATATTTT.

This clonotype has ten or more counts. V gene TRBV6-1 combines with J gene TRBJ2-3, with D possibly being TRBD1 (5 bases). The CDR3 runs 11 residues. The germline V gene encodes CDR1 MNHNS and CDR2 SASEGT. This CDR3 reads CGTSNTDTQYF. CDR3 DNA sequence: TGTGGGACATCTAACACAGATACGCAGTATTTT.

This clonotype was observed at least ten times. This chain uses TRBV7-2 with TRBJ1-3; unclear D gene. CDR1 is SGHTA, CDR2 FQGNSA, per germline. V was cut by 1 base and J by 4 bases, with 8 bases left in between. The CDR3 is 14 residues long. The CDR3 is CASSLGAGGNTIYF. CDR3 in DNA: TGTGCCAGCAGCTTAGGGGCGGGGGGAAACACCATATATTTT.

The chain recombines TRBV9 with TRBJ2-1, with D perhaps TRBD2 (5 bases). The CDR3 totals 13 residues. Germline CDR1 and CDR2: SGDLS and YYNGEE. V lost 3 bases and J lost 5, with 9 bases in between. The CDR3 region is CASSARVNNEQFF. The CDR3 coding sequence is TGTGCCAGCAGCGCGAGGGTGAACAATGAGCAGTTCTTC.

The chain uses TRBV28 and TRBJ1-2; no definite D call. Trimming removed 2 bases from V and 3 bases from J, with 13 bases in between. The CDR3 runs to 15 residues. The V gene's germline CDR1 is MDHEN and CDR2 SYDVKM. Here the CDR3 DNA reads TGTGCCAGCAGTTTACCCATCCGGACCGACTATGGCTACACCTTC. Protein: CASSLPIRTDYGYTF.

The rearrangement joins TRBV20-1 to TRBJ2-1; D uncertain. The J call is uncertain, as TRBJ2-5 better fits the DNA end. There are 15 residues in the CDR3. CDR1 is DFQATT and CDR2 is SNEGSKA in the germline V gene (reference sequence). The CDR3 DNA sequence: TGCAGTGCTAGAGATCACAATAACTACCAAGAGACCCAGTACTTC. Translating gives CSARDHNNYQETQYF.

This chain connects TRBV15 to TRBJ2-1; D may match TRBD1 or TRBD2 (6 bases each). Germline assignment: CDR1 LNHNV and CDR2 YYDKDF (reference sequence). The CDR3 consists of 14 residues. V was trimmed by 1 base and J by 7 bases, leaving 11 bases between them. The CDR3 DNA reads TGTGCCACCAGCAGAGTCCAGGGGAGGAATGAGCAGTTCTTC. Translating it yields CATSRVQGRNEQFF. Drawing the rest from reference TRBV15 and TRBJ2-1, the complete variable domain is DAMVIQNPRYQVTQFGKPVTLSCSQTLNHNVMYWYQQKSSQAPKLLFHYYDKDFNNEADTPDNFQSRRPNTSFCFLDIRSPGLGDTAMYLCATSRVQGRNEQFFGPGTRLTVL.

In its sample, this clonotype was seen many times. The rearrangement joins TRBV9 to TRBJ2-1; no reliable D call. The germline V gene encodes CDR1 SGDLS and CDR2 YYNGEE. The CDR3 length is 14 residues. V was cut by 1 base and J by 5 bases, with 10 bases left in between. CDR3: CASSVLGFHNEQFF. CDR3 coding DNA: TGTGCCAGCAGCGTACTAGGCTTCCACAATGAGCAGTTCTTC.

This clonotype was picked up a small number of times. The rearrangement links TRBV11-2 to TRBJ2-1; maybe TRBD1 (5 bases). The V end lost 5 bases, the J end lost 12 bases, and 17 bases lay between the germline ends. The CDR3 loop spans 13 amino acids. CDR1 and CDR2 from the germline V gene are SGHAT and FQNNGV. CDR3 loop: CASSLGEGSLQFF. The CDR3 DNA follows: TGTGCCAGCAGCCTAGGGGAAGGGTCTTTGCAGTTCTTC.

This clonotype came up many times. V is TRBV4-1 and J is TRBJ2-5; 8 bases align to TRBD2. This CDR3 comprises 20 residues. Losses at the gene ends were 1 base for V and 5 bases for J; bases not matched to a gene: 21. Germline-derived CDR1 and CDR2 are MGHRA and YSYEKL. CDR3 DNA: TGCGCCAGCAGCCAAGTAGGGCTGGGGACCGGGACTAGTGATTTGGAGACCCAGTACTTC. Encoded protein: CASSQVGLGTGTSDLETQYF.

This clonotype was detected only a few times. The rearrangement uses TRBV4-1 and TRBJ2-3; TRBD1 matches at 7 bases. The CDR3 spans 15 residues. The germline CDR1 and CDR2 sequences are MGHRA and YSYEKL. J gave up 2 bases and V 4 bases, and 6 bases lay outside the gene matches. CDR3 nucleotides: TGCGCCAGCAGCCCCCGACAGGGCATCACAGATACGCAGTATTTT. Its protein is CASSPRQGITDTQYF.

Comments on this clonotype: Since a much larger clone is just one base distant, this may be a read error. V and J are TRBV6-2 or TRBV6-3 and TRBJ1-6, with D maybe TRBD1 (5 bases). The germline gives CDR1 MNHEY, CDR2 SVGEGT. The CDR3 sequence is 13 residues long. Trimming removed 8 bases at V and 11 bases at J, with 16 bases between. The CDR3 reads CASWARTGPPLHF. The CDR3 bases are TGTGCCAGCTGGGCCAGGACGGGGCCACCCCTCCACTTT.

There are many counts of this clonotype. CDR3 amino acids: CASSATKAGTGELFF. CDR3 nucleotide sequence: TGTGCCAGTAGCGCGACAAAGGCGGGGACCGGGGAGCTGTTTTTT. V and J are TRBV19 and TRBJ2-2; possibly TRBD2 for D (6 bases). The CDR3 loop spans 15 amino acids. Looked up from germline, CDR1 is LNHDA and CDR2 is SQIVND (reference sequence). Trimming cost V 6 bases and J 5 bases, with 16 bases left between them.

This clonotype was found many times. The chain employs TRBV7-9 and TRBJ1-6, with 7 bases lining up with TRBD1. In germline, CDR1 is SEHNR, CDR2 FQNEAQ (reference sequence). The CDR3 is 18 amino acids. The trim removed 5 bases at V and 10 bases at J, leaving 20 bases unmatched. CDR3 residues: CASSLSPFDREGGSPLHF. Here the CDR3 DNA reads TGTGCCAGCAGCCTTTCCCCTTTTGACAGGGAAGGAGGATCACCCCTCCACTTT.

This clonotype was counted at least ten times. The chain joins TRBV3-1 to TRBJ2-7; D possibly corresponds to TRBD2 (5 bases). Looked up from germline, CDR1 is LGHDT and CDR2 is YNNKEL (reference sequence). Trimming shortened V by 1 base and J by 6 bases, and 13 bases separated the two germline ends. This CDR3 is 14 amino acids long. CDR3 amino acids: CASSQGGSRREQYF. The CDR3 coding sequence is TGTGCCAGCAGCCAAGGAGGGAGCCGCCGCGAGCAGTACTTC.

At least ten counts were recorded for this clonotype. The V and J genes are TRBV24-1 and TRBJ1-2; weak D call: TRBD1 (5 bases). CDR1 KGHDR and CDR2 SFDVKD come from the germline V gene. The CDR3 consists of 13 residues. V gave up 4 bases and J gave up 7 bases, with 12 bases separating them. CDR3 region: CATSEERGTGYTF. DNA for the CDR3: TGTGCCACCAGTGAGGAGAGGGGAACTGGCTACACCTTC.

Many counts were recorded for this clonotype. This sequence joins TRBV28 and TRBJ2-5; 14 bases agree with TRBD2. The CDR3 covers 16 residues. Germline trimming cut 4 bases from V and 5 bases from J; bases unmatched to any gene: 6. The germline CDR1 and CDR2 sequences are MDHEN and SYDVKM. The DNA of the CDR3 is TGTGCCAGCAGTTCCCGACTAGCGGGAGGGCTGGAGACCCAGTACTTC. Translating it yields CASSSRLAGGLETQYF. The whole variable domain, filled in from reference TRBV28 and TRBJ2-5, reads DVKVTQSSRYLVKRTGEKVFLECVQDMDHENMFWYRQDPGLGLRLIYFSYDVKMKEKGDIPEGYSVSREKKERFSLILESASTNQTSMYLCASSSRLAGGLETQYFGPGTRLLVL.

This chain joins TRBV7-9 and TRBJ2-7; D may be TRBD2 (7 bases). This CDR3 is built from 11 residues. V shed 11 bases and J shed 3 bases, with 11 bases lying between them. Germline V gene data show CDR1 as SEHNR and CDR2 as FQNEAQ (reference sequence). The CDR3 region has the DNA TGTGCCGGGGGAGGGGGCTACGAGCAGTACTTC. It translates to CAGGGGYEQYF.